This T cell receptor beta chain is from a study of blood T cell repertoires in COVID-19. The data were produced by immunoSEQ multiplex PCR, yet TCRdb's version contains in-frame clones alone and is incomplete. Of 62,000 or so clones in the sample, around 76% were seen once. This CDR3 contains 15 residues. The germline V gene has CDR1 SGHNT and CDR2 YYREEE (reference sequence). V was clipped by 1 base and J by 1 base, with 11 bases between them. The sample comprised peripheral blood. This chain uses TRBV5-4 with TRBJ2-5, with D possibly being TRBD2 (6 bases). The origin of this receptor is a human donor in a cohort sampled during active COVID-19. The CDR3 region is CASSLRGTFQETQYF. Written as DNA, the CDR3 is TGTGCCAGCAGCTTGCGCGGGACCTTCCAAGAGACCCAGTACTTC.